The 14 T cell receptor beta chains below were found in one sample sequenced in a study of radiotherapy plus CTLA-4 blockade in lung cancer. Method: immunoSEQ multiplex PCR; TCRdb's copy keeps in-frame clones and lacks some. The top ten hold under 2.5% of the sample, which has roughly 100,000 clones, 85% seen once. Sequenced material: peripheral blood, taken from a patient treated with radiotherapy plus ipilimumab. The receptors shown here come from a human donor with non-small cell lung cancer that progressed on radiotherapy plus ipilimumab. Some clones in this sample may be carry-over from other donors' samples.

The chain combines TRBV5-1 with TRBJ2-1, with 10 bases that match TRBD2. The CDR3 has 14 amino acids. V gave up 4 bases and J gave up 9 bases; unmatched junction bases: 7. From germline, CDR1 is SGHRS and CDR2 YFSETQ. The CDR3 reads CASSISGGSGEQFF. CDR3 nucleotides: TGCGCCAGCAGCATTAGCGGGGGGTCTGGTGAGCAGTTCTTC.

The chain couples TRBV5-4 to TRBJ2-3, with D possibly TRBD2 on 6 matching bases. Germline CDR1 reads SGHNT; CDR2 reads YYREEE (reference sequence). Trimming took 1 base from V and 1 from J, leaving 10 bases between them. The CDR3 length is 15 residues. CDR3 DNA sequence: TGTGCCAGCAGCTTGCGAACGGGAGGCACAGATACGCAGTATTTT. This codes for CASSLRTGGTDTQYF.

J is TRBJ2-3 and V is TRBV27; D gene uncertain. The V end lost 6 bases, the J end lost 1 base, and 20 bases lay between the germline ends. The CDR3 consists of 17 residues. Germline V lookup: CDR1 MNHEY, CDR2 SMNVEV (reference sequence). CDR3 sequence reads: CASSLKPGRPGTDTQYF. For the CDR3, the DNA is TGTGCCAGCAGCTTGAAACCGGGCCGCCCGGGCACAGATACGCAGTATTTT.

This chain connects TRBV7-2 to TRBJ2-3, with 7 nucleotides matching TRBD1. CDR3 size: 18 residues. With V trimmed by 2 bases and J by 2 bases, 13 bases remained unmatched. Germline V gene lookup returns CDR1 SGHTA and CDR2 FQGNSA. In nucleotides, the CDR3 is TGTGCCAGCAGCTTACTGAAGGGGGCCGTTGTATTCACAGATACGCAGTATTTT. Residues: CASSLLKGAVVFTDTQYF.

The chain joins TRBV5-6 to TRBJ2-1, with TRBD2 as a possible D gene (6 bases). V was cut by 3 bases and J by 4 bases, with 8 bases left in between. The CDR3 sequence is 13 residues long. Germline CDR1 SGHDT, CDR2 YYEEEE. The CDR3 sequence: CASSSGGYNEQFF. The CDR3 coding sequence is TGTGCCAGCAGCTCCGGGGGATACAATGAGCAGTTCTTC.

This rearrangement joins TRBV10-1 to TRBJ1-1, with D tentatively TRBD1 (5 bases). V gave up 3 bases and J gave up 1 base, with 6 bases separating them. The V gene's germline CDR1 is WNHNN and CDR2 SYGVQD (reference sequence). The CDR3 runs to 13 residues. The chain's CDR3 is CASSDGGNTEAFF. The DNA of the CDR3 is TGCGCCAGCAGTGATGGGGGGAACACTGAAGCTTTCTTT.

This clone has a single count. The DNA for the CDR3 is TGTGCCAGCAGCCTCGGTAGCTCTGGGGCCAACGTCCTGACTTTC. Amino acids: CASSLGSSGANVLTF. The chain recombines TRBV5-6 with TRBJ2-6; the D is unclear. This CDR3 is built from 15 residues. V was pared by 4 bases and J by 0 bases, with 8 bases between. CDR1 and CDR2 from the germline V gene are SGHDT and YYEEEE.

This clone showed up just a few times. The rearrangement links TRBV4-3 to TRBJ1-3; D might be TRBD1 (5 bases). V lost 1 base to trimming and J lost 0 bases, with 10 bases between them. The length of the CDR3 is 16 residues. Germline CDR1 and CDR2: LGHNA and YSLEER. The CDR3 region has the DNA TGCGCCAGCAGCCAAGCGTCGGGGGACTCTGGAAACACCATATATTTT. Its translation: CASSQASGDSGNTIYF.

This clone appeared a single time. A read error may produce the germline difference seen at one junction end. This chain connects TRBV7-2 to TRBJ2-3, with 13 bases identical to TRBD2. CDR3 length equals 16 residues. Germline V gene sequence: CDR1 SGHTA, CDR2 FQGNSA. CDR3 DNA: TGTGCCAGCAGCAAGAGGACTAGCGGGGGCACAGATACGCGGTATTTT. Translating it yields CASSKRTSGGTDTRYF.

This chain joins TRBV4-3 and TRBJ1-2, with 8 bases fitting TRBD1. This CDR3 spans 17 amino acids. V lost 2 bases, J lost 4 bases, and 12 bases stayed unmatched. CDR1 is LGHNA and CDR2 is YSLEER in the germline V gene. The CDR3 DNA reads as TGCGCCAGCAGCCAATCCTTAGCCAGGGGGCAAGGCTATGGCTACACCTTC. It specifies CASSQSLARGQGYGYTF.

CDR3 coding DNA: TGTGCCAGCAGTTTATCCCCTCTCATGAACACTGAAGCTTTCTTT. Its protein product is CASSLSPLMNTEAFF. The chain recombines TRBV27 with TRBJ1-1; D ambiguous. In germline, CDR1 is MNHEY, CDR2 SMNVEV (reference sequence). The CDR3 is 15 amino acids. With 0 bases removed from V and 0 bases from J, the gap between germline ends came to 8 bases.

This chain connects TRBV11-2 to TRBJ1-2; perhaps TRBD1 as D (6 bases). The CDR3 contains 17 residues. Germline-derived CDR1 and CDR2 are SGHAT and FQNNGV. V gave up 5 bases and J gave up 3 bases, with 22 bases separating them. CDR3 amino acids: CASSTARGARGHYGYTF. The CDR3 nucleotides read TGTGCCAGCAGCACCGCTAGGGGGGCTCGGGGTCACTATGGCTACACCTTC.

The chain carries TRBV30 and TRBJ1-1; D uncertain. This CDR3 spans 15 amino acids. Germline values: CDR1 GTSNPN, CDR2 SVGIG (reference sequence). The germline V and J ends were trimmed by 4 bases and 0 bases, with 15 bases remaining between them. DNA of the CDR3: TGTGCCTGGAACCCCCTCGGAGTTATGAACACTGAAGCTTTCTTT. Translating it yields CAWNPLGVMNTEAFF.

This clone has a handful of counts. The chain carries TRBV5-6 and TRBJ2-1; no reliable D call. Germline lookup yields CDR1 SGHDT and CDR2 YYEEEE. The V end was cut by 4 bases, the J end by 10 bases, with 12 bases between. The CDR3 loop spans 12 amino acids. Here the CDR3 reads CASSLSSTEQFF. Here the CDR3 DNA reads TGTGCCAGCAGCCTATCGAGCACCGAGCAGTTCTTC.